This T cell receptor (beta chain) was sequenced for a study of beta chain features in type 1 diabetes. A CD45RO/CCR7/CD25/CD127/CD95/CD27 panel sorted naive, central memory, regulatory and stem cell-like memory CD4+ cells. V was shortened by 0 bases and J by 1 base, with 7 bases between the two germline ends. Germline CDR1 is SGHRS and CDR2 is YFSETQ. The CDR3 is made up of 15 amino acids. Details on this clone: The identical CDR3 is also encoded by other nucleotide sequences in the sample.

Expressed TCRB transcripts got sequenced, as all isolated RNA was reverse transcribed. Assay: immunoSEQ multiplex PCR; the TCRdb copy retains only in-frame clones and omits some. The table records about 900,000 clones, 15% to 20% of them present only once. The TCR originated in a woman between 18 and 29 years old in good health. Sequenced: naive CD4+ T cells from blood. The rearrangement links TRBV5-1 to TRBJ2-2, with D uncertain. The CDR3 nucleotides read TGCGCCAGCAGCTTGGGGCAGCTGAACACCGGGGAGCTGTTTTTT. Protein product: CASSLGQLNTGELFF.